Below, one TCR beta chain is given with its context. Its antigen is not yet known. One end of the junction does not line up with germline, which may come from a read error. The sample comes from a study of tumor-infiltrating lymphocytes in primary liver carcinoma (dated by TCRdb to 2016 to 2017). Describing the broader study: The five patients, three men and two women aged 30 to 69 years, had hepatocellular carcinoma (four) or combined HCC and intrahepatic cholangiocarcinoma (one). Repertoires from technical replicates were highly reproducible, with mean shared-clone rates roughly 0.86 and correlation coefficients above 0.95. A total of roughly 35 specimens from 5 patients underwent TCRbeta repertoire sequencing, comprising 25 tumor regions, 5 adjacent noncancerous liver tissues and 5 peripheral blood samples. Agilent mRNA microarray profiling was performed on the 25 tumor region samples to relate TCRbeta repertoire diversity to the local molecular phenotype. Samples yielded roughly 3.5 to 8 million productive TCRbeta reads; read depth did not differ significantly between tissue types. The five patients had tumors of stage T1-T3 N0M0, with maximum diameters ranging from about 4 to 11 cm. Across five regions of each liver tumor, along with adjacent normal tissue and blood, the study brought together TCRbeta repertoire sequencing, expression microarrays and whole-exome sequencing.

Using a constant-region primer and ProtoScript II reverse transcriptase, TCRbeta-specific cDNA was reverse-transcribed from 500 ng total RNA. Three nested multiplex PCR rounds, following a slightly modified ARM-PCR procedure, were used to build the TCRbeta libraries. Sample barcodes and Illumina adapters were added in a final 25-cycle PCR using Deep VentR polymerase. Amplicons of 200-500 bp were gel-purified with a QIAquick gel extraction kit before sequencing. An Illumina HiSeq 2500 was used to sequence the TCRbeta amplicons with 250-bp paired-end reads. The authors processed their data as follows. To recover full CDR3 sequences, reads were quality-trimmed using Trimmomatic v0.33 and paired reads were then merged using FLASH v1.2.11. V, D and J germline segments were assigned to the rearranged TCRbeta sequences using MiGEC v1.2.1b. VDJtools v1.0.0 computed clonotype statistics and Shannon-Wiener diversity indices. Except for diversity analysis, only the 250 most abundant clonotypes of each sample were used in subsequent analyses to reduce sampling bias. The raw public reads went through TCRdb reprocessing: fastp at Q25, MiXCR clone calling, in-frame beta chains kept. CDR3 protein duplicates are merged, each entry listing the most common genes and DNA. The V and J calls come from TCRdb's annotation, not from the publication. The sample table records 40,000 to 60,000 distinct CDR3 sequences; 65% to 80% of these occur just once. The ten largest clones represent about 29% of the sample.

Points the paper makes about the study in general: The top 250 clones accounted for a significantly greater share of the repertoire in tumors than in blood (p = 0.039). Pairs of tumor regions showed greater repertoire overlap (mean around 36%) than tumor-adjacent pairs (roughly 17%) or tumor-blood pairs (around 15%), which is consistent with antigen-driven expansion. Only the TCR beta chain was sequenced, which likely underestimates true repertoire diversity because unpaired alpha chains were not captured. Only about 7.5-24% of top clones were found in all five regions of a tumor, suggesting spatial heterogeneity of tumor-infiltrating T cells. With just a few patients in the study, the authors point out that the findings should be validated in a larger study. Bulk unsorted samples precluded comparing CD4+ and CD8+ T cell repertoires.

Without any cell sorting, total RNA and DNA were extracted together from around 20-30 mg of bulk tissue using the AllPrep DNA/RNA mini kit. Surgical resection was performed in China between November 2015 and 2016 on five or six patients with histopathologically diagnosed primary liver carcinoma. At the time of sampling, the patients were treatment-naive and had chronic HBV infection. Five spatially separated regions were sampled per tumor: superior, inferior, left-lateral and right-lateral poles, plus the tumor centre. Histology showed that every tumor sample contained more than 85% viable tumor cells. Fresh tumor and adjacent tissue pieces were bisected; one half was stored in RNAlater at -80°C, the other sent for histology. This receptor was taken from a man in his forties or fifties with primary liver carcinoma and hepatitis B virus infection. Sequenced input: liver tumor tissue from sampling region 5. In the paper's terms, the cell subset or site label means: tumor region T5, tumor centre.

The nucleotide sequence is TGTGCCAACAGCCGAGATTTTTGGCAGGGAAGCACAGATACGCAGTATTTT. Its translation reads: CANSRDFWQGSTDTQYF. Here the chain combines TRBV4-2 and TRBJ2-3; TRBD1 could be the D gene, as 5 bases match. CDR1 and CDR2 were assigned from the germline V gene as LGHNA and YNFKEQ. The CDR3 contains 17 residues, cysteine and phenylalanine counted. Left in the record is the CDR3 DNA by itself, 51 bases read in frame from the first base.